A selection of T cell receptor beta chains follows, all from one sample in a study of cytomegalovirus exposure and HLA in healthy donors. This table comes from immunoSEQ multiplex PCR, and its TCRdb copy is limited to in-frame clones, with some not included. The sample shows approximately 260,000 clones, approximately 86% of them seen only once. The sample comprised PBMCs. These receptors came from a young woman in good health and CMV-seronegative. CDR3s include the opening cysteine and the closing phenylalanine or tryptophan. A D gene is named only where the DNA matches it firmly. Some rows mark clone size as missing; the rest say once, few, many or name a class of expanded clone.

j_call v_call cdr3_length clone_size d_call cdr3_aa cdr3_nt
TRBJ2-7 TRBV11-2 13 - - CASSLGGPYEQYF TGTGCCAGCAGCTTAGGGGGGCCCTACGAGCAGTACTTC
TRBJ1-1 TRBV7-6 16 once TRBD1 CASSLSPGQGNTEAFF TGTGCCAGCAGCTTATCACCGGGACAGGGAAACACTGAAGCTTTCTTT
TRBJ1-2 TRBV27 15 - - CASSPFGQTNYGYTF TGTGCCAGCAGTCCGTTTGGACAGACTAACTATGGCTACACCTTC
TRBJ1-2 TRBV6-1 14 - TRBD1 CASSPPGQGNGYTF TGTGCCAGCAGTCCCCCAGGACAGGGCAATGGCTACACCTTC
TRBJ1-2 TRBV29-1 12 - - CSVATANYGYTF TGCAGCGTGGCGACAGCTAACTATGGCTACACCTTC
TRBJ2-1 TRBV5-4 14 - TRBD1 CASGNQGARNEQFF TGTGCCAGCGGAAACCAGGGGGCGAGGAATGAGCAGTTCTTC
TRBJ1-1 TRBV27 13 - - CASSFIQDTEAFF TGTGCCAGCAGTTTTATACAAGACACTGAAGCTTTCTTT
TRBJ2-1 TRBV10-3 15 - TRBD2 CATVSGGTSYNEQFF TGTGCCACCGTTAGCGGGGGGACCTCCTACAATGAGCAGTTCTTC
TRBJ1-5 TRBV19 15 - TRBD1 CASSIQGGSSQPQHF TGTGCCAGTAGTATACAGGGGGGTAGTAGTCAGCCCCAGCATTTT
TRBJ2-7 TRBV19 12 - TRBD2 CASSVRGDEQYF TGTGCCAGTAGTGTTCGGGGGGACGAGCAGTACTTC
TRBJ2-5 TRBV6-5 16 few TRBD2 CASSYSTGGSQETQYF TGTGCCAGCAGTTACTCAACGGGAGGGTCCCAAGAGACCCAGTACTTC
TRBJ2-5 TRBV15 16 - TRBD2 CATSRGRDSGGETQYF TGTGCCACCAGCAGAGGCCGGGACAGCGGGGGGGAGACCCAGTACTTC
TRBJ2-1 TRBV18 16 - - CASSPPTGYSYNEQFF TGTGCCAGCTCACCACCGACGGGGTACTCCTACAATGAGCAGTTCTTC
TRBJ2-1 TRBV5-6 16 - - CASSFRRGGPYNEQFF TGTGCCAGCAGCTTCAGAAGGGGCGGACCCTACAATGAGCAGTTCTTC
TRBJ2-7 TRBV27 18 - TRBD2 CASSFLPRVAGGRREQYF TGTGCCAGCAGTTTCCTTCCCAGGGTAGCGGGGGGGCGTAGGGAGCAGTACTTC
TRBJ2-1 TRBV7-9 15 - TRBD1 CASSLEQGGWNEQFF TGTGCCAGCAGCTTAGAACAGGGGGGTTGGAATGAGCAGTTCTTC
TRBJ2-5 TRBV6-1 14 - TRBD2 CASRRERSGETQYF TGTGCCAGCAGGCGGGAGCGGTCAGGGGAGACCCAGTACTTC
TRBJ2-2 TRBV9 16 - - CASSVDPSANTGELFF TGTGCCAGCAGCGTAGATCCCAGCGCCAACACCGGGGAGCTGTTTTTT
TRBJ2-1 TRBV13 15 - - CASGPRTDGINEQFF TGTGCCAGCGGACCCAGGACAGACGGCATCAATGAGCAGTTCTTC
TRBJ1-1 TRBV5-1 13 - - CASSSSDGGFAFF TGCGCCAGCAGCTCCTCCGACGGGGGGTTCGCTTTCTTT
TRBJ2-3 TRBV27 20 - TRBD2 CASSLKPPGHSGTSPDTQYF TGTGCCAGCAGTTTAAAACCCCCGGGGCATAGCGGGACAAGTCCAGATACGCAGTATTTT
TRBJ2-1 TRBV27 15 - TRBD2 CASSLGGGPRNEQFF TGTGCCAGCAGTTTAGGCGGGGGGCCTCGGAATGAGCAGTTCTTC
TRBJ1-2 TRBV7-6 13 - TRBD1 CASRPGTAYGYTF TGTGCCAGCAGACCTGGGACAGCCTATGGCTACACCTTC
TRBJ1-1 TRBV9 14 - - CASSVVNTNTEAFF TGTGCCAGCAGCGTAGTTAACACGAACACTGAAGCTTTCTTT
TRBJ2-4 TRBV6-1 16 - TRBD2 CASSEDSGVAKNIQYF TGTGCCAGCAGTGAAGACAGCGGGGTCGCCAAAAACATTCAGTACTTC
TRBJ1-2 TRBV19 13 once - CASSIETQYGYTF TGTGCCAGTAGTATAGAAACCCAGTATGGCTACACCTTC
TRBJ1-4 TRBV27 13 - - CASSRYRGEKLFF TGTGCCAGCAGCCGGTACCGGGGGGAAAAACTGTTTTTT
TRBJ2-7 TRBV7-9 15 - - CASSSPSRNPYEQYF TGTGCCAGCAGCTCCCCCAGCAGGAACCCCTACGAGCAGTACTTC
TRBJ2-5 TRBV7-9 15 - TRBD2 CASSLARLAGETQYF TGTGCCAGCAGCTTAGCAAGACTAGCGGGAGAGACCCAGTACTTC
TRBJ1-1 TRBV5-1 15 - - CASSLITARDTEAFF TGCGCCAGCAGCTTGATCACCGCACGGGACACTGAAGCTTTCTTT
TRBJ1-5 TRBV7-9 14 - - CASSRGGGNQPQHF TGTGCCAGCAGCCGCGGGGGCGGCAATCAGCCCCAGCATTTT
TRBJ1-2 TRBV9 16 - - CASSVVSTGLDGGYTF TGTGCCAGCAGCGTAGTGAGCACAGGGTTAGATGGGGGCTACACCTTC
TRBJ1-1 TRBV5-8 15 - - CASSPRVLRNTEAFF TGTGCCAGCAGCCCGCGGGTCCTCAGGAACACTGAAGCTTTCTTT
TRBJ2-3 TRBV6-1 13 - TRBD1 CASSELGTGTQYF TGTGCCAGCAGTGAACTGGGGACAGGCACGCAGTATTTT
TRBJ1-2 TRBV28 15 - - CASSLASQDPYGYTF TGTGCCAGCAGCCTCGCCTCACAGGATCCCTATGGCTACACCTTC
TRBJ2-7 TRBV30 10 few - CAWSSHEQYF TGTGCCTGGAGTAGCCACGAGCAGTACTTC
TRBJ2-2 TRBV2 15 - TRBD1 CASSTTGGTGGELFF TGTGCCAGCAGTACGACAGGGGGAACGGGCGGGGAGCTGTTTTTT
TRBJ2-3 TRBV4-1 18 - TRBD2 CASSQVGTSGPSTDTQYF TGCGCCAGCAGCCAAGTGGGGACTAGCGGGCCCAGCACAGATACGCAGTATTTT
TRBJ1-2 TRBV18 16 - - CASSPSGGGGRGGYTF TGTGCCAGCTCACCCTCCGGTGGGGGGGGCCGAGGGGGCTACACCTTC
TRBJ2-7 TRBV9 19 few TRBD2 CASSVAKGGRLAGSGEQYF TGTGCCAGCAGCGTAGCTAAGGGTGGGAGACTAGCGGGTTCTGGCGAGCAGTACTTC
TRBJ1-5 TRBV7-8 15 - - CASSRSRVGNQPQHF TGTGCCAGCAGCAGAAGCAGGGTTGGCAATCAGCCCCAGCATTTT
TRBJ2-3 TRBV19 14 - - CASTAGLWEDTQYF TGTGCCAGTACCGCGGGGCTCTGGGAAGATACGCAGTATTTT
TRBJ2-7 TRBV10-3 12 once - CAISSSPYEQYF TGTGCCATCAGTTCTAGCCCCTACGAGCAGTACTTC
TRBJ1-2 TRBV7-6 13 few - CASSLAERDGYTF TGTGCCAGCAGCTTAGCGGAGAGGGATGGCTACACCTTC
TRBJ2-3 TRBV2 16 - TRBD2 CASRPYRGVGTDTQYF TGTGCCAGCAGACCTTACCGGGGGGTAGGCACAGATACGCAGTATTTT
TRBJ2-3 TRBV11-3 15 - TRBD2 CASSLVRGGLDTQYF TGTGCCAGCAGCTTAGTGCGGGGGGGCCTAGATACGCAGTATTTT
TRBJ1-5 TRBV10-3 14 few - CAADSIVGNQPQHF TGTGCCGCGGACAGCATCGTCGGTAATCAGCCCCAGCATTTT
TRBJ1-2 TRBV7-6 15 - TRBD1 CASSPRTGGGYGYTF TGTGCCAGCAGCCCCCGGACAGGCGGCGGCTATGGCTACACCTTC
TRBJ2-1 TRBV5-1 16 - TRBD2 CASSLPSGPAINEQFF TGCGCCAGCAGCTTACCTAGCGGCCCAGCTATCAATGAGCAGTTCTTC
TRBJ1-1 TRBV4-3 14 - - CASSQSFMNTEAFF TGCGCCAGCAGCCAGAGCTTTATGAACACTGAAGCTTTCTTT
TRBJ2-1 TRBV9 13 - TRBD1 CASSQRQGNEQFF TGTGCCAGCAGCCAAAGACAGGGCAATGAGCAGTTCTTC
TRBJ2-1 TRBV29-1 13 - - CSVEGRGINEQFF TGCAGCGTTGAGGGCAGGGGAATCAATGAGCAGTTCTTC